This passage covers 3 T cell receptor beta chains from one sample sequenced in a study of T cell responses to AZD1222 COVID-19 vaccine. The data were produced by immunoSEQ multiplex PCR, yet TCRdb's version contains in-frame clones alone and is incomplete. The sample has 100,000 to 150,000 clones, roughly 90% seen once; the top ten hold around 5.9%. This specimen consisted of peripheral blood, obtained on day 0 of AZD1222 vaccination. The receptors were sampled from an adult in good health.

The genes are TRBV29-1 and TRBJ1-2; no clear D gene. CDR3 length: 13 residues. Trimming left V 7 bases short and J 3 bases short, with 15 bases between. In germline, CDR1 is SQVTM, CDR2 ANQGSEA. CDR3 region: CSAKDPGDYGYTF. In nucleotides, the CDR3 is TGCAGCGCGAAGGATCCGGGCGACTATGGCTACACCTTC.

The chain employs TRBV4-3 and TRBJ1-3; TRBD1 matches 8 bases. The germline V gene encodes CDR1 LGHNA and CDR2 YSLEER. This CDR3 comprises 17 residues. V shed 0 bases and J 4 bases; nucleotides not matched to a gene: 8. The CDR3 DNA follows: TGCGCCAGCAGCCAAGAGGGGCGGACAGGGAAAGGAAACACCATATATTTT. It yields the protein CASSQEGRTGKGNTIYF.

The chain is built from TRBV5-6 and TRBJ2-3; D is ambiguous. Germline V gives CDR1 SGHDT, CDR2 YYEEEE. The CDR3 consists of 16 residues. V lost 4 bases and J lost 6, with 21 bases in between. CDR3 in DNA: TGTGCCAGCAGCCGGCGCGTTAGTCGAACCTGGGATACGCAGTATTTT. This codes for CASSRRVSRTWDTQYF.